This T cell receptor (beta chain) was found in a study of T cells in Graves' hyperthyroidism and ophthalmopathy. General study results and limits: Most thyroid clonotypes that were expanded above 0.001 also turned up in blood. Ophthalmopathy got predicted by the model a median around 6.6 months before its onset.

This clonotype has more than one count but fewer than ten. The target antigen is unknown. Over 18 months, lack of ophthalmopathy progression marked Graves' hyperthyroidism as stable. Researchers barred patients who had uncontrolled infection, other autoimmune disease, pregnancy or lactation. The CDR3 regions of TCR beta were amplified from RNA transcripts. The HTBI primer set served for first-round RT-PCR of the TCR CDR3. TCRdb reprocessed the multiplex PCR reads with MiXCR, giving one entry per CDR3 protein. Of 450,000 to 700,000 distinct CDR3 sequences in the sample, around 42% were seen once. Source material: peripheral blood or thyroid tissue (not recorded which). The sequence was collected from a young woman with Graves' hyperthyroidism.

The CDR3 nucleotides are TGTGCCAGCAGTTACTCGTTCCCGGGTTCCCTGGACGAGCAGTACTTC. Protein product: CASSYSFPGSLDEQYF. The V and J genes are TRBV6-5 and TRBJ2-7; D ambiguous. Germline lookup yields CDR1 MNHEY and CDR2 SVGAGI. The CDR3 runs 16 residues. The V and J ends lost 0 bases and 5 bases respectively, with 17 bases between them.